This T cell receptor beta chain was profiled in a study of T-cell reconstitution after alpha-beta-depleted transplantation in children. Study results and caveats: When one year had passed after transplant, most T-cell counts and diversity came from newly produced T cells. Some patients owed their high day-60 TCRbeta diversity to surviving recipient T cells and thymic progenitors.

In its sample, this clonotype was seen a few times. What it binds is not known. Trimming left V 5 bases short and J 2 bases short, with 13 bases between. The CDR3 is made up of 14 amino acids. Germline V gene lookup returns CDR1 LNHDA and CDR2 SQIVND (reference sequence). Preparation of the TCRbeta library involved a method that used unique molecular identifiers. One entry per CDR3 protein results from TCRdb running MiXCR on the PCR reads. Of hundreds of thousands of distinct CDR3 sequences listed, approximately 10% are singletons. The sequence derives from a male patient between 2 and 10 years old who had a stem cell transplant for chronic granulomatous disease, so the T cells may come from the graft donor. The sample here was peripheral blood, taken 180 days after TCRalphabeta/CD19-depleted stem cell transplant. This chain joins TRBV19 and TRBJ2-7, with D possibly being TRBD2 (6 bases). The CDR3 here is CASSPGASAYEQYF. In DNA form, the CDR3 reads TGTGCCAGTAGTCCTGGGGCTAGCGCCTACGAGCAGTACTTC.